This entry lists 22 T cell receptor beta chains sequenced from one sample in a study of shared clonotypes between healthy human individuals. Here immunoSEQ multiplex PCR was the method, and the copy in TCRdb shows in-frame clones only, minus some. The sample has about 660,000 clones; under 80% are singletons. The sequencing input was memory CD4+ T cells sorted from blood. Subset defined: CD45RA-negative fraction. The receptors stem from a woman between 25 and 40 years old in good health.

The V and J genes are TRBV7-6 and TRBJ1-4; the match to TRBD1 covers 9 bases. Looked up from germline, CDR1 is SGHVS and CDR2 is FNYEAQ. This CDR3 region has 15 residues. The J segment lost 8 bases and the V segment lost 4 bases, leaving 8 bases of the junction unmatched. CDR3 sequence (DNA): TGTGCCAGCAGCTGGTCAGGGGACAGGGTCGAAAAACTGTTTTTT. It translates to CASSWSGDRVEKLFF.

CDR3 loop: CASSSWLAGSYEQYF. The CDR3 region has the DNA TGTGCCAGCAGTTCGTGGCTAGCGGGTTCCTACGAGCAGTACTTC. J is TRBJ2-7 and V is TRBV28; 8 bases match TRBD2. The CDR3 has 15 amino acids. Looked up from germline, CDR1 is MDHEN and CDR2 is SYDVKM. The V segment lost 4 bases and the J segment 1 base; nucleotides outside the gene matches: 6.

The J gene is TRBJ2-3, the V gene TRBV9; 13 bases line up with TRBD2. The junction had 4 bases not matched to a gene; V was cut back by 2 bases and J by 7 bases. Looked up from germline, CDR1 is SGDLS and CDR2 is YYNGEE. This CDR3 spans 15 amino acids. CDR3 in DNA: TGTGCCAGCAGCGTTACTAGCGGGAGGGCCCATACGCAGTATTTT. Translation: CASSVTSGRAHTQYF.

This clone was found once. The CDR3 nucleotides are TGTGCCAGCAGCTCAATACAGGGGTATGGCTACACCTTC. As protein: CASSSIQGYGYTF. The V gene is TRBV7-2, the J gene TRBJ1-2; TRBD1 matches at 7 bases. The CDR3 is made up of 13 amino acids. In germline, CDR1 is SGHTA, CDR2 FQGNSA. V shed 4 bases and J 5 bases; nucleotides not matched to a gene: 4. Together with reference TRBV7-2 and TRBJ1-2, the CDR3 gives the full variable domain: GAGVSQSPSNKVTEKGKDVELRCDPISGHTALYWYRQSLGQGLEFLIYFQGNSAPDKSGLPSDRFSAERTGGSVSTLTIQRTQQEDSAVYLCASSSIQGYGYTFGSGTRLTVV.

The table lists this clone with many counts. The CDR3 DNA is TGTGCCAGCAGTTTAGGACAGGAACCTCATCAGCCCCAGCATTTT. The encoded protein is CASSLGQEPHQPQHF. The chain uses TRBV27 and TRBJ1-5; 7 nucleotides align to TRBD1. CDR3 length: 15 amino acids. The germline gives CDR1 MNHEY, CDR2 SMNVEV (reference sequence). J lost 5 bases, V lost 2 bases, and 6 bases had no gene match.

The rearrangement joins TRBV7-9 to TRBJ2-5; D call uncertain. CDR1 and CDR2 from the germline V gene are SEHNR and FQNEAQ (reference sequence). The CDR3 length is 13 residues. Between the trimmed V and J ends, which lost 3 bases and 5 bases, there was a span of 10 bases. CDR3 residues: CASSFPTVETQYF. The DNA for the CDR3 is TGTGCCAGCAGCTTTCCTACAGTGGAGACCCAGTACTTC.

The CDR3 region has the DNA TGTGCCAGCACCAGGTGGGGGTCTGGGGCCAACGTCCTGACTTTC. Protein sequence: CASTRWGSGANVLTF. The chain combines TRBV5-5 with TRBJ2-6; D tentatively reads TRBD1 or TRBD2 (5 bases each). The CDR3 sequence is 15 residues long. The V gene's germline CDR1 is SGHKS and CDR2 YYEKEE (reference sequence). Trimming removed 6 bases at V and 1 base at J, with 11 bases between.

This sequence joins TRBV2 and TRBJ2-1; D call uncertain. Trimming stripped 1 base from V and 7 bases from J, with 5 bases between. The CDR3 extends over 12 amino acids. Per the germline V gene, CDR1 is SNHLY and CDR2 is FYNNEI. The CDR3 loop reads CASSEGWNEQFF. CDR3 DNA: TGTGCCAGCAGTGAAGGATGGAATGAGCAGTTCTTC.

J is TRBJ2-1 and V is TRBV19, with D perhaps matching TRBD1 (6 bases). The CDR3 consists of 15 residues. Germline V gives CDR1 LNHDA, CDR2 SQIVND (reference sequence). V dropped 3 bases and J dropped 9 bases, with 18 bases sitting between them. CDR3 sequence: CASSMTRDNYREQFF. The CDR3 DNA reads TGTGCCAGTAGTATGACCCGGGACAATTATCGTGAGCAGTTCTTC.

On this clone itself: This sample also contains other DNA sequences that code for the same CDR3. DNA for the CDR3: TGTGCCAGCAGCTCGTTAGGTACTGGAAACACCATATATTTT. Protein product: CASSSLGTGNTIYF. The genes are TRBV11-2 and TRBJ1-3; D is ambiguous. Trimming removed 4 bases from V and 2 bases from J, with 9 bases in between. Germline CDR1 is SGHAT and CDR2 is FQNNGV. The CDR3 length is 14 residues.

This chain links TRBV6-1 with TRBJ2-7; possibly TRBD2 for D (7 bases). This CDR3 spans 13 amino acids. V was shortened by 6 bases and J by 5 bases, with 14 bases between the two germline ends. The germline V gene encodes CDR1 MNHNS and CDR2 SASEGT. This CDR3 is CASSTRGQDEQYF. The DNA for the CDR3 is TGTGCCAGCAGCACGCGGGGGCAGGACGAGCAGTACTTC.

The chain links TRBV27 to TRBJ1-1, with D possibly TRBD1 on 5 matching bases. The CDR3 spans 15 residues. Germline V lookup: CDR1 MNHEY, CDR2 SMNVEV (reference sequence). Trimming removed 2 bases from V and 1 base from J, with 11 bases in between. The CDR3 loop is CASSLLAGRNTEAFF. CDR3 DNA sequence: TGTGCCAGCAGTTTACTGGCAGGGAGGAACACTGAAGCTTTCTTT.

The CDR3 sequence: CASSLLGRYNEQFF. The CDR3 DNA reads as TGTGCCAGCAGCCTCTTGGGCCGCTACAATGAGCAGTTCTTC. The chain uses TRBV4-2 and TRBJ2-1; D is ambiguous. V gave up 4 bases and J gave up 3 bases, with 10 bases separating them. The CDR3 length is 14 residues. Germline V gene lookup returns CDR1 LGHNA and CDR2 YNFKEQ.

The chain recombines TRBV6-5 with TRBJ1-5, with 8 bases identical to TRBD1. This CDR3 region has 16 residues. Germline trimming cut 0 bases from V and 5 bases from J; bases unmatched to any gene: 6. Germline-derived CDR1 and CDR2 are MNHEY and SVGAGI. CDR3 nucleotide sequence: TGTGCCAGCAGTTACTCATGGACAGGGAAGGATCAGCCCCAGCATTTT. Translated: CASSYSWTGKDQPQHF.

The DNA of the CDR3 is TGTGCCAGTAAGGACGGTTACTATGGCTACACCTTC. It encodes CASKDGYYGYTF. This rearrangement joins TRBV6-5 to TRBJ1-2, with unresolved D. The CDR3 runs to 12 residues. Germline CDR1 is MNHEY and CDR2 is SVGAGI. The V end lost 9 bases, the J end lost 3 bases, and 11 bases lay between the germline ends.

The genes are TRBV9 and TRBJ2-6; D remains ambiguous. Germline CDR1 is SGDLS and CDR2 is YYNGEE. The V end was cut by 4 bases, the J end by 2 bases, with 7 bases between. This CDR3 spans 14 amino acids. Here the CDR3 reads CASSFRAGANVLTF. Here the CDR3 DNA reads TGTGCCAGCAGCTTTCGAGCTGGGGCCAACGTCCTGACTTTC. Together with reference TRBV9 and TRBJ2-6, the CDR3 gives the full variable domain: DSGVTQTPKHLITATGQRVTLRCSPRSGDLSVYWYQQSLDQGLQFLIQYYNGEERAKGNILERFSAQQFPDLHSELNLSSLELGDSALYFCASSFRAGANVLTFGAGSRLTVL.

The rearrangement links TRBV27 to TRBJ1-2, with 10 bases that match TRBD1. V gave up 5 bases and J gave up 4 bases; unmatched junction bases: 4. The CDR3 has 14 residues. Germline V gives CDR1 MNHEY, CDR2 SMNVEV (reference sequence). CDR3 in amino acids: CASSRTGGPYGYTF. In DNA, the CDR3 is TGTGCCAGCAGTCGGACAGGGGGTCCCTATGGCTACACCTTC.

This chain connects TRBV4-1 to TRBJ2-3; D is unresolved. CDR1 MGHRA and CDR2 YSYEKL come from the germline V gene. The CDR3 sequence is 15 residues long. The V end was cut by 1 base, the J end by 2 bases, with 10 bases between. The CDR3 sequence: CASSQVGVFTDTQYF. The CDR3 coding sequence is TGCGCCAGCAGCCAAGTCGGAGTGTTCACAGATACGCAGTATTTT.

This CDR3 is CASTQTSGRGEQFF. The DNA for the CDR3 is TGTGCCAGCACCCAGACTAGCGGGAGAGGTGAGCAGTTCTTC. The chain joins TRBV2 to TRBJ2-1, with 12 bases that match TRBD2. The CDR3 has 14 residues. Germline CDR1 is SNHLY and CDR2 is FYNNEI. V shed 7 bases and J 9 bases; nucleotides not matched to a gene: 7.

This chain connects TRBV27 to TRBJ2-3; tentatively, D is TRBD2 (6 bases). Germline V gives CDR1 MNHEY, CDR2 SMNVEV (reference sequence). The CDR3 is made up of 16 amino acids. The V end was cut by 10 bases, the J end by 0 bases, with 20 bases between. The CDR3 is CATEPFGGTSTDTQYF. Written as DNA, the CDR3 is TGTGCCACCGAACCATTCGGAGGGACTAGCACAGATACGCAGTATTTT.

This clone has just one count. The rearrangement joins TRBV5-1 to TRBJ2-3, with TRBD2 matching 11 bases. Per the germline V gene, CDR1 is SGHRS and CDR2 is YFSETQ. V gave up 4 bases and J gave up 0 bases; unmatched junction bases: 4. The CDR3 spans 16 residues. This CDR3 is CASSGGLAVSTDTQYF. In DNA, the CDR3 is TGCGCCAGCAGCGGGGGACTAGCGGTGAGCACAGATACGCAGTATTTT.

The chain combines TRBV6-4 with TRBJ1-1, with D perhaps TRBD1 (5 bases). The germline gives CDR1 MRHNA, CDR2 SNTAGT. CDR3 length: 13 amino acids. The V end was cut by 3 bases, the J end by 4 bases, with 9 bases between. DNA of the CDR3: TGTGCCAGCAGTGAAGGGGTGGGCACTGAAGCTTTCTTT. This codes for CASSEGVGTEAFF.